This T cell receptor (beta chain) derives from a study of T cell responses to AZD1222 COVID-19 vaccine. Notes on this clone: Its target is not known.

The study, taken as a whole, reports: The sample set comprised mostly white British donors with more females, and clonal diversity was possibly underestimated. With two AZD1222 doses given, Spike-specific TCR breadth and depth both rose.

Clones were read by immunoSEQ multiplex PCR, and TCRdb kept only the in-frame ones, dropping some. The data show about 150,000 clones, 91% seen once. Here the sequenced sample was peripheral blood, taken on day 0 of AZD1222 vaccination. The TCR was taken from an adult in good health.

CDR3 region: CASSGYSPLHF. In DNA, the CDR3 is TGTGCCAGCAGTGGATATTCACCCCTCCACTTT. V and J are TRBV6-2 or TRBV6-3 and TRBJ1-6; D is ambiguous. This CDR3 has 11 amino acids. Germline CDR1 is MNHEY and CDR2 is SVGEGT. Between the trimmed V and J ends, which lost 5 bases and 8 bases, there was a span of 4 bases.